The table lists the clone carrying this TCR beta chain with a few counts. No antigen is known for it. Attachment of unique molecular identifiers was made to individual cDNA molecules. Each CDR3 protein gets one entry after TCRdb re-called the 5' RACE reads with MiXCR. The table includes some 40,000 distinct CDR3 sequences, less than 6.5% detected once. The data stem from a study of early T cells in non-severe SARS-CoV-2 infection. Study-wide context: Sequencing used unsorted whole-blood bulk RNA, so chains lack pairing.

Broader study findings: Anti-spike CD8 responses were favored by VDJdb matching, which missed private and CD4 specificities.

With 2 bases removed from V and 3 bases from J, the gap between germline ends came to 10 bases. CDR3 length: 14 amino acids. The receptor's source is an adult who was a healthcare worker with PCR-confirmed SARS-CoV-2 infection or an uninfected control (not recorded which). This specimen consisted of whole blood, obtained at baseline. The chain uses TRBV12-3 or TRBV12-4 and TRBJ1-1; D remains ambiguous. The CDR3 loop reads CASSLTSGHTEAFF. For the CDR3, the DNA is TGTGCCAGCAGTTTAACTAGTGGGCACACTGAAGCTTTCTTT.